The 7 T cell receptor beta chains below were found in one sample sequenced in a study of blood T cell repertoires in COVID-19. Data came from immunoSEQ multiplex PCR; TCRdb stores just in-frame clones and leaves some out. The sample consists of around 300,000 clones, around nine tenths of them appearing once. Sequenced sample: PBMCs or T cells enriched from blood (not recorded which). Every receptor here comes from a woman in her thirties or forties who had recovered from COVID-19.

This chain connects TRBV11-1 to TRBJ1-4; 9 bases line up with TRBD1. The J segment lost 11 bases and the V segment lost 4 bases, leaving 5 bases of the junction unmatched. Germline V gene sequence: CDR1 SGHAT, CDR2 FQDESV (reference sequence). This CDR3 spans 13 amino acids. The CDR3 spells CASSSNRGQKLFF. The CDR3, as DNA: TGTGCCAGCAGCTCAAACAGGGGGCAGAAACTGTTTTTT.

J is TRBJ2-5 and V is TRBV6-5; TRBD1 matches at 9 bases. After removal of 2 bases from V and 6 bases from J, the junction contained 7 bases not matched to a gene. The CDR3 consists of 15 residues. In germline, CDR1 is MNHEY, CDR2 SVGAGI. CDR3 amino acids: CASSYAGTGIKTQYF. CDR3 nucleotides: TGTGCCAGCAGTTACGCAGGGACAGGGATCAAGACCCAGTACTTC.

The chain combines TRBV18 with TRBJ1-1; weak D call: TRBD1 (5 bases). Germline assignment: CDR1 KGHSH and CDR2 LQKENI. Trimming stripped 3 bases from V and 1 base from J, with 12 bases between. The CDR3 has 15 residues. As DNA, the CDR3 is TGTGCCAGCTCACCCCGCGGCAGGGCGAACACTGAAGCTTTCTTT. It is translated as CASSPRGRANTEAFF.

Only one count was recorded for this clone. The rearrangement uses TRBV7-2 and TRBJ2-2; D is possibly TRBD2 (6 bases). The CDR3 has 15 residues. In germline, CDR1 is SGHTA, CDR2 FQGNSA. V was pared by 5 bases and J by 4 bases, with 14 bases between. The CDR3 is CASSARLVTTGELFF. The CDR3 bases are TGTGCCAGCAGCGCAAGACTAGTTACCACCGGGGAGCTGTTTTTT.

V usage is TRBV7-6 and J usage is TRBJ2-1; D is perhaps TRBD1 (6 bases). The ends were cut back, 5 bases at V and 4 bases at J, with 18 bases in the middle. The CDR3 runs to 16 residues. Per germline, CDR1 SGHVS and CDR2 FNYEAQ. This CDR3 is CASSQVQGFGYNEQFF. The CDR3 DNA reads TGTGCCAGCAGCCAAGTACAGGGATTCGGGTACAATGAGCAGTTCTTC.

The V gene is TRBV18, the J gene TRBJ2-5; 12 positions agree with TRBD1. J was trimmed by 2 bases and V by 8 bases; bases with no gene match: 12. The V gene's germline CDR1 is KGHSH and CDR2 LQKENI. The CDR3 is 17 residues long. The DNA for the CDR3 is TGTGCCAGCAGATCCGGGACAGGGGGCGCTGAGCAAGAGACCCAGTACTTC. Protein: CASRSGTGGAEQETQYF.

This rearrangement joins TRBV7-3 to TRBJ2-3, with 7 bases that match TRBD2. V gave up 4 bases and J gave up 2 bases; unmatched junction bases: 3. This CDR3 comprises 14 residues. Germline CDR1 reads SGHTA; CDR2 reads FQGTGA. The CDR3 reads CASSSGTNTDTQYF. CDR3 in DNA: TGTGCCAGCAGCTCCGGGACTAACACAGATACGCAGTATTTT.